The 14 T cell receptor beta chains reported below all come from one sample, sequenced in a study of T cell changes during pregnancy in multiple sclerosis. Clones were read by immunoSEQ multiplex PCR, and TCRdb kept only the in-frame ones, dropping some. In the table there are roughly 83,000 clones, about nine tenths of which are singletons. This sample comprised PBMCs, obtained in the first trimester of pregnancy. Every receptor here comes from a female donor in good health, serving as a control in a pregnancy study. Some clones in this sample may be carry-over from other donors' samples.

V usage is TRBV28 and J usage is TRBJ2-3; 10 positions match TRBD2. Germline V lookup: CDR1 MDHEN, CDR2 SYDVKM. The CDR3 sequence is 15 residues long. The V gene end was trimmed by 6 bases and the J gene end by 4 bases; junction bases not matched to a gene: 7. The CDR3 bases are TGTGCCAGCAGGGGGACTAGCGTCTCTGCAGATACGCAGTATTTT. Encoded protein: CASRGTSVSADTQYF.

CDR3 coding DNA: TGTGCCAGCAGCCACGGGACAGCTAACTATGGCTACACCTTC. Translation: CASSHGTANYGYTF. The chain uses TRBV5-6 and TRBJ1-2, with 7 bases aligning to TRBD1. Germline CDR1 reads SGHDT; CDR2 reads YYEEEE. CDR3 length: 14 residues. Germline trimming cut 4 bases from V and 0 bases from J; bases unmatched to any gene: 3. The variable domain in full, with the rest retrieved from reference TRBV5-6 and TRBJ1-2, is DAGVTQSPTHLIKTRGQQVTLRCSPKSGHDTVSWYQQALGQGPQFIFQYYEEEERQRGNFPDRFSGHQFPNYSSELNVNALLLGDSALYLCASSHGTANYGYTFGSGTRLTVV.

V gene TRBV6-4 combines with J gene TRBJ2-7; D may be TRBD2 (5 bases). The V gene's germline CDR1 is MRHNA and CDR2 SNTAGT. The V end was cut by 9 bases, the J end by 2 bases, with 14 bases between. The CDR3 contains 13 residues. The CDR3 DNA sequence: TGTGCCAGTGAAGCCGGGGTACCCTACGAGCAGTACTTC. Translating it yields CASEAGVPYEQYF.

This clone appeared a single time. The chain recombines TRBV29-1 with TRBJ2-1, with TRBD2 as a possible D gene (5 bases). Per the germline V gene, CDR1 is SQVTM and CDR2 is ANQGSEA. V lost 3 bases to trimming and J lost 7 bases, with 13 bases between them. This CDR3 spans 13 amino acids. CDR3 protein: CSVDEGVRNEQFF. The DNA of the CDR3 is TGCAGCGTTGATGAGGGAGTTAGGAATGAGCAGTTCTTC.

The chain carries TRBV28 and TRBJ2-3; maybe TRBD2 (5 bases). This CDR3 has 18 amino acids. Trimming left V 7 bases short and J 7 bases short, with 30 bases between. Germline CDR1 reads MDHEN; CDR2 reads SYDVKM. The CDR3, as DNA: TGTGCCAGCACCCCGGGGTCGCGGGTTCTGTCAACCCCTCATACGCAGTATTTT. Translated, it gives CASTPGSRVLSTPHTQYF.

This clone was picked up a small number of times. V gene TRBV28 combines with J gene TRBJ2-2; weak D call: TRBD2 (5 bases). This CDR3 has 16 residues. CDR1 MDHEN and CDR2 SYDVKM come from the germline V gene. Trimming took off 5 bases at V and 0 bases at J, with 13 bases between the two ends. In DNA, the CDR3 is TGTGCCAGCAGTCCCGGAGGCATCGCGAACACCGGGGAGCTGTTTTTT. This encodes CASSPGGIANTGELFF.

The chain uses TRBV21-1 and TRBJ2-3; TRBD2 is the table's D call and was not checked against the DNA. TRBV21-1 is designated a pseudogene. The CDR3 runs to 17 residues. The CDR3 coding sequence is TGTGCCAGCAGCAAATTCAGGGGACTAGCGGGGGGTGGTACGCAGTATTTT. Its protein is CASSKFRGLAGGGTQYF.

This chain links TRBV7-9 with TRBJ2-7, with TRBD1 identical over 10 bases. The junction had 14 bases not matched to a gene; V was cut back by 6 bases and J by 3 bases. Germline V CDR1 and CDR2: SEHNR, FQNEAQ (reference sequence). This CDR3 spans 17 amino acids. CDR3 DNA: TGTGCCAGCAGGGATGGGTCGGGACAGGGGAGACTCTACGAGCAGTACTTC. It codes for CASRDGSGQGRLYEQYF.

V gene TRBV4-2 combines with J gene TRBJ2-7; 10 nucleotides line up with TRBD2. There are 16 residues in the CDR3. The V segment lost 0 bases and the J segment 5 bases; nucleotides outside the gene matches: 7. Germline V lookup: CDR1 LGHNA, CDR2 YNFKEQ. CDR3 sequence reads: CASSQDISGGADEQYF. CDR3 bases: TGTGCCAGCAGCCAAGATATCAGCGGGGGGGCGGACGAGCAGTACTTC.

This sequence joins TRBV5-4 and TRBJ2-3; 8 nucleotides match TRBD2. Trimming cost V 4 bases and J 4 bases; bases outside gene matches: 11. The V gene's germline CDR1 is SGHNT and CDR2 YYREEE (reference sequence). The CDR3 contains 16 residues. Here the CDR3 reads CASSPARGAGADTQYF. CDR3 coding DNA: TGTGCCAGCAGCCCGGCGCGGGGGGCGGGTGCAGATACGCAGTATTTT.

The chain links TRBV28 to TRBJ1-3; D unclear. V lost 3 bases, J lost 0 bases, and 6 bases lay in between. The CDR3 loop spans 14 amino acids. Germline values: CDR1 MDHEN, CDR2 SYDVKM. CDR3 in DNA: TGTGCCAGCAGTTTGGACTTCTCTGGAAACACCATATATTTT. Amino acids: CASSLDFSGNTIYF. The complete variable domain, with remaining parts taken from reference TRBV28 and TRBJ1-3, reads DVKVTQSSRYLVKRTGEKVFLECVQDMDHENMFWYRQDPGLGLRLIYFSYDVKMKEKGDIPEGYSVSREKKERFSLILESASTNQTSMYLCASSLDFSGNTIYFGEGSWLTVV.

The chain joins TRBV27 to TRBJ2-1; 10 bases map to TRBD2. This CDR3 region has 14 residues. Germline values: CDR1 MNHEY, CDR2 SMNVEV (reference sequence). Losses at the gene ends were 8 bases for V and 4 bases for J; bases not matched to a gene: 5. The CDR3 sequence: CASLGLADYNEQFF. The CDR3 DNA is TGTGCCAGCCTCGGACTAGCGGATTACAATGAGCAGTTCTTC.

The J gene is TRBJ2-7, the V gene TRBV11-2, with D tentatively TRBD2 (7 bases). The CDR3 extends over 14 amino acids. Germline V lookup: CDR1 SGHAT, CDR2 FQNNGV. The germline V and J ends were trimmed by 0 bases and 7 bases, with 13 bases remaining between them. This CDR3 reads CASSLDGGAGEQYF. The DNA of the CDR3 is TGTGCCAGCAGCTTAGATGGGGGGGCTGGGGAGCAGTACTTC. The full variable domain, with the rest looked up from reference TRBV11-2 and TRBJ2-7, is EAGVAQSPRYKIIEKRQSVAFWCNPISGHATLYWYQQILGQGPKLLIQFQNNGVVDDSQLPKDRFSAERLKGVDSTLKIQPAKLEDSAVYLCASSLDGGAGEQYFGPGTRLTVT.

The rearrangement joins TRBV7-9 to TRBJ1-4; D unclear. CDR1 SEHNR and CDR2 FQNEAQ come from the germline V gene (reference sequence). V was trimmed by 6 bases and J by 0 bases, leaving 8 bases between them. This CDR3 comprises 14 residues. The CDR3 DNA sequence: TGTGCCAGCAGTACCGGGGCAACTAATGAAAAACTGTTTTTT. Encoded protein: CASSTGATNEKLFF.